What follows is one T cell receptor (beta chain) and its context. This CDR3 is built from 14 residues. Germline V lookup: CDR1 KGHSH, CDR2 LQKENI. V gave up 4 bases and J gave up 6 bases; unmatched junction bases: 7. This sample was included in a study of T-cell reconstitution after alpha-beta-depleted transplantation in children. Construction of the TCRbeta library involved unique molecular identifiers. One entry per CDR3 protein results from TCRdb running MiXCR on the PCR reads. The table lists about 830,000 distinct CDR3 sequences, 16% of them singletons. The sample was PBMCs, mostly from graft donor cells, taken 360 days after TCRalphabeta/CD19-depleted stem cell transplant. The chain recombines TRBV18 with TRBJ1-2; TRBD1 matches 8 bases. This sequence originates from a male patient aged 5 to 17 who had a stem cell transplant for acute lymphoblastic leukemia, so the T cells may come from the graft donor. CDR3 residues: CASSLQGQGDGYTF. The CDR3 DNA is TGTGCCAGCTCACTTCAAGGACAGGGCGATGGCTACACCTTC.